This T cell receptor (beta chain) was retrieved from a study of shared clonotypes between healthy human individuals. Study summary: CD8 memory received one plate per donor, CD8 naive two, CD4 memory three and CD4 naive three. Findings and caveats of the study: Represented genetic and exposure-history diversity was restricted by having few donors.

V lost 11 bases and J lost 4, with 17 bases in between. Germline V lookup: CDR1 LNHDA, CDR2 SQIVND (reference sequence). The CDR3 runs to 13 residues. Deep-level assay runs were performed. Some clones are missing from TCRdb's copy, which holds only in-frame ones; the method was immunoSEQ multiplex PCR. The sample has millions of clones; roughly 93% are singletons. A remark on this clone: Its antigen is not identified.

The authors divided CD4+ cells into CD45RA+ naive and CD45RA-negative memory subsets. This chain connects TRBV19 to TRBJ1-2, with D unresolved. The source of this sequence is a man between 18 and 29 years old in good health. Some clones in this sample may be carry-over from other donors' samples. The sample taken for sequencing was naive CD4+ T cells from PBMCs. Sample subset: CD45RA+ positively selected. In DNA, the CDR3 is TGTGCCTCAAAGCAGGCAGGTGGCTATGGCTACACCTTC. This codes for CASKQAGGYGYTF. The variable domain in full, completed from reference TRBV19 and TRBJ1-2, reads DGGITQSPKYLFRKEGQNVTLSCEQNLNHDAMYWYRQDPGQGLRLIYYSQIVNDFQKGDIAEGYSVSREKKESFPLTVTSAQKNPTAFYLCASKQAGGYGYTFGSGTRLTVV.